The rows below give T cell receptor beta chains drawn from one sample of a study of CD8 T cells in ankylosing spondylitis. MiXCR was run by TCRdb on the 5' RACE reads, yielding one entry per CDR3 protein. The sample gives around 160,000 distinct CDR3 sequences, roughly 10% of which show up once; about 27% is in the top ten. Material for sequencing was blood, either unsorted or a sorted T cell fraction (not recorded which). Receptor source: a male donor with ankylosing spondylitis or in good health (not recorded which). CDR3s include the opening cysteine and the closing phenylalanine or tryptophan. D genes are given only for firm matches. For some rows the clone size is stated as once, few or many, or as a class when expanded; others skip it.

length,size,V,J,D,CDR3,DNA
13,many,TRBV3-1,TRBJ1-6,.,CAAGGDYNSPLHF,TGTGCCGCAGGCGGGGACTATAATTCACCCCTCCACTTT
16,few,TRBV18,TRBJ2-6,.,CASTQSGGSGANVLTF,TGTGCCAGCACGCAATCTGGCGGGTCTGGGGCCAACGTCCTGACTTTC
16,many,TRBV20-1,TRBJ2-3,TRBD2,CSARDFRGGAGDTQYF,TGCAGTGCTAGAGACTTTCGCGGGGGGGCGGGAGATACGCAGTATTTT
16,few,TRBV20-1,TRBJ2-5,TRBD2,CSARVDGSGRYETQYF,TGCAGTGCTAGAGTCGATGGTAGCGGGAGATACGAGACCCAGTACTTC
14,.,TRBV7-9,TRBJ2-3,.,CASRPEGSTDTQYF,TGTGCCAGCAGGCCCGAAGGGAGCACAGATACGCAGTATTTT
15,many,TRBV12-3/TRBV12-4,TRBJ2-3,TRBD1,CASNPDREGGDTQYF,TGTGCCAGCAACCCGGACAGGGAAGGTGGAGATACGCAGTATTTT
11,.,TRBV18,TRBJ2-3,.,CASSPTQGQYF,TGTGCCAGCTCACCAACCCAGGGGCAGTATTTT
19,many,TRBV4-1,TRBJ2-4,TRBD2,CASRGGLAGGAFGKNIQYF,TGCGCCAGCAGGGGTGGACTAGCGGGGGGGGCTTTCGGCAAAAACATTCAGTACTTC
14,many,TRBV28,TRBJ2-3,.,CASSPAGSTDTQYF,TGTGCCAGCAGCCCCGCCGGTAGCACAGATACGCAGTATTTT
12,.,TRBV11-2,TRBJ2-5,.,CAGSLTGETQYF,TGTGCCGGCAGCTTGACAGGAGAGACCCAGTACTTC
15,many,TRBV5-1,TRBJ2-2,.,CASSLSDSLTGELFF,TGCGCCAGCAGCTTGTCGGACAGCTTAACCGGGGAGCTGTTTTTT
12,many,TRBV20-1,TRBJ2-7,.,CSATGTGLEQYF,TGCAGTGCTACTGGGACCGGTCTCGAGCAGTACTTC
20,few,TRBV21-1,TRBJ1-1,.,CASSKLPYRDRRVPNTEAFF,TGTGCCAGCAGCAAACTGCCGTACAGGGACCGGAGGGTGCCAAACACTGAAGCTTTCTTT
16,.,TRBV13,TRBJ1-6,TRBD1,CASSATGIGDNSPLHF,TGTGCCAGCAGCGCGACAGGGATTGGCGATAATTCACCCCTCCACTTT
14,many,TRBV9,TRBJ2-1,TRBD2,CASCLDSGNDEQFF,TGTGCCAGCTGTTTAGATAGCGGGAACGATGAGCAGTTCTTC
18,many,TRBV20-1,TRBJ2-1,TRBD2,CSARDPSPERGPYNEQFF,TGCAGTGCTAGAGATCCTTCCCCCGAGCGGGGACCCTACAATGAGCAGTTCTTC
17,many,TRBV12-3/TRBV12-4,TRBJ2-7,TRBD2,CASRGGTSGGSRYEQYF,TGTGCCAGCAGGGGAGGGACTAGCGGGGGGTCCCGCTACGAGCAGTACTTC
14,few,TRBV2,TRBJ2-7,.,CASSVVGAYYEQYF,TGTGCCAGCAGTGTTGTTGGAGCATACTACGAGCAGTACTTC
14,many,TRBV5-1,TRBJ1-1,TRBD1,CASSGDSLNTEAFF,TGCGCCAGCAGCGGGGACAGCTTGAACACTGAAGCTTTCTTT
15,.,TRBV12-3/TRBV12-4,TRBJ2-1,.,CASRLQGLSYNEQFF,TGTGCCAGCAGGCTACAGGGCCTCTCCTACAATGAGCAGTTCTTC
17,.,TRBV6-5,TRBJ1-6,.,CASSYSNKRRTSSPLHF,TGTGCCAGCAGTTACTCGAATAAGCGCAGGACGTCGTCACCCCTCCACTTT
12,many,TRBV29-1,TRBJ2-7,.,CSAGPADYEQYF,TGCAGCGCCGGGCCGGCCGACTACGAGCAGTACTTC
13,many,TRBV20-1,TRBJ2-3,.,CSARLSGGDTQYF,TGCAGTGCTAGACTTAGCGGAGGAGATACGCAGTATTTT
17,many,TRBV4-3,TRBJ2-3,TRBD1,CASSPGQGAYIPDTQYF,TGCGCCAGCAGCCCAGGACAGGGGGCGTATATCCCAGATACGCAGTATTTT
17,.,TRBV5-1,TRBJ2-2,TRBD2,CASSLGTSGGHTGELFF,TGCGCCAGCAGCTTGGGGACTAGCGGGGGACACACCGGGGAGCTGTTTTTT
14,many,TRBV3-1,TRBJ2-2,.,CASSQRTSTGELFF,TGTGCCAGCAGCCAACGAACCTCGACCGGGGAGCTGTTTTTT
15,.,TRBV12-3/TRBV12-4,TRBJ2-7,TRBD2,CASRPSGGAGYEQYF,TGTGCCAGCAGGCCCAGCGGGGGGGCCGGCTACGAGCAGTACTTC
12,many,TRBV20-1,TRBJ2-7,.,CSAIAGSNEQYF,TGCAGTGCTATAGCTGGGTCGAACGAGCAGTACTTC
18,many,TRBV11-2,TRBJ2-7,TRBD1,CASSTPSGTGGRPYEQYF,TGTGCCAGCAGCACCCCGTCCGGAACAGGGGGCAGGCCCTACGAGCAGTACTTC
13,many,TRBV6-5,TRBJ1-3,.,CASSYKSGNTIYF,TGTGCCAGCAGTTATAAATCAGGAAACACCATATATTTT
16,many,TRBV5-1,TRBJ2-3,.,CASSLEGRGRTDTQYF,TGCGCCAGCAGCTTGGAGGGCAGAGGAAGAACAGATACGCAGTATTTT
13,.,TRBV28,TRBJ1-2,.,CASSSIERTGYTF,TGTGCCAGCAGTTCGATAGAAAGGACTGGCTACACCTTC
14,many,TRBV12-3/TRBV12-4,TRBJ1-2,TRBD1,CASSATGTGNGYTF,TGTGCCAGCAGTGCGACCGGGACAGGGAATGGCTACACCTTC
14,many,TRBV12-3/TRBV12-4,TRBJ2-2,TRBD1,CASRVDRDTGELFF,TGTGCCAGCAGAGTTGACAGGGACACCGGGGAGCTGTTTTTT
14,few,TRBV10-3,TRBJ1-5,TRBD1,CAISLEARGQPQHF,TGTGCCATCAGTCTAGAGGCCAGGGGGCAGCCCCAGCATTTT
14,many,TRBV10-3,TRBJ2-1,TRBD2,CAIQTSGTGGEQFF,TGTGCCATCCAGACTAGCGGCACAGGTGGTGAGCAGTTCTTC
16,few,TRBV2,TRBJ2-7,TRBD2,CASSEAVRTSAYEQYF,TGTGCCAGCAGTGAAGCGGTTAGGACTAGCGCCTACGAGCAGTACTTC
13,many,TRBV6-1,TRBJ2-1,.,CASSLLAGDEQFF,TGTGCCAGCAGTCTTTTAGCAGGGGATGAGCAGTTCTTC
15,once,TRBV10-2,TRBJ2-3,.,CASSESGRSTDTQYF,TGCGCCAGCAGTGAGTCGGGACGGAGCACAGATACGCAGTATTTT
13,many,TRBV15,TRBJ2-5,TRBD1,CATSSDRVETQYF,TGTGCCACCAGCTCCGACAGGGTGGAGACCCAGTACTTC
15,many,TRBV11-2,TRBJ1-5,.,CASSEMGNSNQPQHF,TGTGCCAGCAGCGAGATGGGAAATAGCAATCAGCCCCAGCATTTT
16,.,TRBV6-2/TRBV6-3,TRBJ2-1,TRBD2,CASSYSGGGGYNEQFF,TGTGCCAGCAGTTATAGCGGGGGAGGTGGCTACAATGAGCAGTTCTTC
15,many,TRBV20-1,TRBJ2-3,.,CSAREGSTSTDTQYF,TGCAGTGCTAGAGAGGGGAGTACTAGCACAGATACGCAGTATTTT
12,many,TRBV29-1,TRBJ2-7,TRBD1,CSVATGDYEQYF,TGCAGCGTTGCGACAGGGGACTACGAGCAGTACTTC
15,many,TRBV9,TRBJ2-1,TRBD2,CASSVEAGGWNEQFF,TGTGCCAGCAGCGTAGAAGCGGGAGGGTGGAATGAGCAGTTCTTC
14,few,TRBV5-1,TRBJ2-1,TRBD1,CASSTRDRSKAQFF,TGCGCCAGCAGCACACGGGACAGGTCTAAAGCGCAGTTCTTC
13,.,TRBV5-6,TRBJ2-1,.,CASSSWGKYEQFF,TGTGCCAGCAGCTCGTGGGGGAAGTATGAGCAGTTCTTC
14,many,TRBV5-1,TRBJ1-4,TRBD1,CASSLGQGVEKLFF,TGCGCCAGCAGCCTAGGACAGGGCGTTGAAAAACTGTTTTTT
13,many,TRBV3-1,TRBJ2-7,TRBD2,CASSQVLAGEQYF,TGTGCCAGCAGCCAAGTCCTAGCGGGCGAGCAGTACTTC
19,many,TRBV25-1,TRBJ1-4,TRBD1,CATPPNRGKVVGTNEKLFF,TGTGCCACCCCCCCGAACAGGGGGAAAGTTGTCGGAACTAATGAAAAACTGTTTTTT
15,few,TRBV6-5,TRBJ2-1,.,CASSSPRLGSNEQFF,TGTGCCAGCAGTTCCCCCCGGTTGGGGTCAAATGAGCAGTTCTTC
14,many,TRBV19,TRBJ1-5,.,CASSPTGSNQPQHF,TGTGCCAGTAGTCCAACAGGGAGCAATCAGCCCCAGCATTTT
14,many,TRBV12-3/TRBV12-4,TRBJ2-7,.,CASSLAGVTYEQYF,TGTGCCAGCAGTTTAGCCGGGGTCACCTACGAGCAGTACTTC
15,many,TRBV10-3,TRBJ2-1,TRBD2,CAISQGLAGDNEQFF,TGTGCCATCTCGCAAGGACTAGCGGGAGACAATGAGCAGTTCTTC
15,.,TRBV19,TRBJ2-6,.,CASSPGSSGANVLTF,TGTGCCAGTAGTCCAGGGAGCTCTGGGGCCAACGTCCTGACTTTC
14,.,TRBV6-5,TRBJ2-1,TRBD1,CASSFRGPVNEQFF,TGTGCCAGCAGTTTCAGGGGGCCGGTCAATGAGCAGTTCTTC
11,.,TRBV6-1,TRBJ1-1,.,CASSEANVAFF,TGTGCCAGCAGTGAAGCGAATGTGGCTTTCTTT
14,many,TRBV20-1,TRBJ2-3,TRBD2,CSARSGTSADTQYF,TGCAGTGCTCGCTCCGGGACTAGCGCAGATACGCAGTATTTT
11,many,TRBV27,TRBJ1-1,.,CASSQNTEAFF,TGTGCCAGCAGCCAGAACACTGAAGCTTTCTTT
14,many,TRBV7-8,TRBJ2-1,.,CASSFADSYNEQFF,TGTGCCAGCAGCTTTGCCGATTCCTACAATGAGCAGTTCTTC